These 21 T cell receptor beta chains share one sample of origin, sequenced in a study of blood T cell repertoires in COVID-19. The data were produced by immunoSEQ multiplex PCR, yet TCRdb's version contains in-frame clones alone and is incomplete. The sample holds fewer than 500,000 clones, 80% to 90% seen once. The sample consisted of PBMCs or T cells enriched from blood (not recorded which). The receptors shown here come from a man aged 25-45 years who had recovered from COVID-19.

The CDR3 DNA reads as TGCGCCAGCAGCAGTTGGACAGGGACTTTAAATGAGCAGTTCTTC. This sequence encodes CASSSWTGTLNEQFF. V is TRBV4-1 and J is TRBJ2-1; 8 bases agree with TRBD1. This CDR3 spans 15 amino acids. CDR1 is MGHRA, CDR2 YSYEKL, per germline. J gave up 7 bases and V 5 bases, and 10 bases lay outside the gene matches.

The rearrangement links TRBV11-2 to TRBJ1-3; the match to TRBD1 covers 8 bases. CDR1 SGHAT and CDR2 FQNNGV come from the germline V gene. This CDR3 is 16 amino acids long. Germline trimming cut 5 bases from V and 3 bases from J; bases unmatched to any gene: 9. The CDR3 here is CASSALTGGNGNTIYF. The CDR3 DNA reads TGTGCCAGCAGCGCTCTAACAGGGGGTAATGGAAACACCATATATTTT.

The chain couples TRBV18 to TRBJ1-1; 9 bases agree with TRBD1. CDR1 and CDR2 (germline): KGHSH, LQKENI. The CDR3 runs 14 residues. Trimming removed 5 bases from V and 0 bases from J; junction bases left unmatched: 1. CDR3 DNA: TGTGCCAGCTCAAACAGGGGGCTGAACACTGAAGCTTTCTTT. This translates into CASSNRGLNTEAFF.

This rearrangement joins TRBV3-1 (or the pseudogene TRBV3-2) to TRBJ2-2, with 11 nucleotides matching TRBD2. V shed 5 bases and J 3 bases; nucleotides not matched to a gene: 5. Germline values: CDR1 LGHDT, CDR2 YNNKEL (reference sequence). The CDR3 runs to 16 residues. The CDR3 DNA reads TGTGCCAGCAGCTTGGGACTAGCGGTCTACACCGGGGAGCTGTTTTTT. Encoded protein: CASSLGLAVYTGELFF.

This chain connects TRBV30 to TRBJ1-5; a possible D gene is TRBD1 (6 bases). V lost 1 base, J lost 4 bases, and 8 bases lay in between. This CDR3 comprises 13 residues. Germline values: CDR1 GTSNPN, CDR2 SVGIG (reference sequence). CDR3 in amino acids: CAWSEDRNQPQHF. The DNA of the CDR3 is TGTGCCTGGAGTGAGGACAGAAATCAGCCCCAGCATTTT. Complete variable domain (other parts from reference TRBV30 and TRBJ1-5): SQTIHQWPATLVQPVGSPLSLECTVEGTSNPNLYWYRQAAGRGLQLLFYSVGIGQISSEVPQNLSASRPQDRQFILSSKKLLLSDSGFYLCAWSEDRNQPQHFGDGTRLSIL.

The chain uses TRBV5-4 and TRBJ2-3; tentatively, D is TRBD1 (5 bases). V lost 2 bases and J lost 4, with 14 bases in between. The CDR3 extends over 15 amino acids. Germline values: CDR1 SGHNT, CDR2 YYREEE (reference sequence). CDR3 residues: CASSFGALGPDTQYF. DNA for the CDR3: TGTGCCAGCAGCTTTGGGGCCTTGGGGCCAGATACGCAGTATTTT. Variable domain in full (rest from reference TRBV5-4 and TRBJ2-3): ETGVTQSPTHLIKTRGQQVTLRCSSQSGHNTVSWYQQALGQGPQFIFQYYREEENGRGNFPPRFSGLQFPNYSSELNVNALELDDSALYLCASSFGALGPDTQYFGPGTRLTVL.

The chain carries TRBV7-2 and TRBJ2-7; D gene ambiguous. Germline V gene lookup returns CDR1 SGHTA and CDR2 FQGNSA. V lost 0 bases and J lost 1, with 10 bases in between. CDR3 length equals 15 residues. CDR3 protein: CASSLAPDFSYEQYF. The CDR3 DNA is TGTGCCAGCAGCTTAGCGCCAGATTTTTCCTACGAGCAGTACTTC.

The chain is built from TRBV9 and TRBJ2-5; 11 nucleotides line up with TRBD2. The V gene end was trimmed by 0 bases and the J gene end by 2 bases; junction bases not matched to a gene: 9. The germline CDR1 and CDR2 sequences are SGDLS and YYNGEE. The CDR3 is 18 residues long. For the CDR3, the DNA is TGTGCCAGCAGCGTAGCGTCTAGCGGGAGGACGGGGCAAGAGACCCAGTACTTC. As protein: CASSVASSGRTGQETQYF.

The rearrangement uses TRBV5-5 and TRBJ2-3; no clear D. Per the germline V gene, CDR1 is SGHKS and CDR2 is YYEKEE (reference sequence). This CDR3 is built from 14 residues. V lost 0 bases to trimming and J lost 0 bases, with 5 bases between them. The CDR3 is CASSLDGSTDTQYF. DNA for the CDR3: TGTGCCAGCAGCTTGGATGGCAGCACAGATACGCAGTATTTT.

The chain is built from TRBV2 and TRBJ2-7; 9 nucleotides match TRBD1. J gave up 5 bases and V 8 bases, and 10 bases lay outside the gene matches. The CDR3 spans 14 residues. Germline CDR1 and CDR2: SNHLY and FYNNEI. The CDR3 loop is CASGRQGVGNEQYF. CDR3 nucleotides: TGTGCCAGCGGGAGACAGGGGGTAGGTAACGAGCAGTACTTC. The whole variable domain, filled in from reference TRBV2 and TRBJ2-7, reads EPEVTQTPSHQVTQMGQEVILRCVPISNHLYFYWYRQILGQKVEFLVSFYNNEISEKSEIFDDQFSVERPDGSNFTLKIRSTKLEDSAMYFCASGRQGVGNEQYFGPGTRLTVT.

This chain joins TRBV10-2 and TRBJ1-5; D might be TRBD1 (5 bases). Germline assignment: CDR1 WSHSY and CDR2 SAAADI. CDR3 length equals 20 residues. The V end lost 5 bases, the J end lost 7 bases, and 33 bases lay between the germline ends. The CDR3 is CASSPVPPGVVYQGGQPQHF. The CDR3 DNA reads TGCGCCAGCAGTCCTGTCCCCCCGGGGGTGGTGTACCAGGGTGGGCAGCCCCAGCATTTT.

This rearrangement joins TRBV7-9 to TRBJ2-7; D is unclear. The CDR3 covers 15 residues. Germline loops: CDR1 SEHNR, CDR2 FQNEAQ (reference sequence). V was clipped by 5 bases and J by 2 bases, with 16 bases between them. For the CDR3, the DNA is TGTGCCAGCAGCACCTCCCCGACAATGCCCTACGAGCAGTACTTC. Encoded protein: CASSTSPTMPYEQYF.

The chain carries TRBV15 and TRBJ1-3, with 8 bases identical to TRBD1. The germline V gene encodes CDR1 LNHNV and CDR2 YYDKDF (reference sequence). The ends lost 3 bases at V and 2 bases at J; junction bases unmatched: 9. The CDR3 is 17 residues long. The CDR3 DNA reads TGTGCCACCAGCAGGGGTCCGGGACAGGACCCTGGAAACACCATATATTTT. It is translated as CATSRGPGQDPGNTIYF.

This clone was seen only once. The gene calls are TRBV3-1 (or the pseudogene TRBV3-2) and TRBJ2-1; TRBD1 matches at 7 bases. V lost 4 bases, J lost 9 bases, and 15 bases stayed unmatched. Germline CDR1 reads LGHDT; CDR2 reads YNNKEL (reference sequence). This CDR3 has 16 residues. CDR3 in DNA: TGTGCCAGCAGCCCATCGACGCGACAGGGTATACGTGAGCAGTTCTTC. It codes for CASSPSTRQGIREQFF.

The V gene is TRBV5-1, the J gene TRBJ2-1, with D perhaps matching TRBD2 (6 bases). The CDR3 is made up of 15 amino acids. Germline CDR1 is SGHRS and CDR2 is YFSETQ. V was pared by 4 bases and J by 6 bases, with 17 bases between. In DNA form, the CDR3 reads TGCGCCAGCAGCGCTTCGGGAGTAGGGTTCAATGAGCAGTTCTTC. Translating gives CASSASGVGFNEQFF. Full variable domain (rest looked up from reference TRBV5-1 and TRBJ2-1): KAGVTQTPRYLIKTRGQQVTLSCSPISGHRSVSWYQQTPGQGLQFLFEYFSETQRNKGNFPGRFSGRQFSNSRSEMNVSTLELGDSALYLCASSASGVGFNEQFFGPGTRLTVL.

This chain connects TRBV30 to TRBJ2-5, with 9 bases that match TRBD2. With V trimmed by 3 bases and J by 7 bases, 12 bases remained unmatched. Germline CDR1 reads GTSNPN; CDR2 reads SVGIG (reference sequence). The CDR3 runs 15 residues. Here the CDR3 DNA reads TGTGCCTGGAGGTCATGGCGGGAGGGCCAGGGGACCCAGTACTTC. Amino acids: CAWRSWREGQGTQYF.

The V call is TRBV28, the J call TRBJ2-4; D gene ambiguous. The CDR3 covers 12 residues. Trimming cost V 6 bases and J 12 bases, with 15 bases left between them. Germline loops: CDR1 MDHEN, CDR2 SYDVKM. The CDR3 sequence is CASRSAPTNQYF. The CDR3 bases are TGTGCCAGCAGGTCCGCCCCGACAAATCAGTACTTC.

V is TRBV28 and J is TRBJ1-1, with a possible D match to TRBD1 (5 bases). The V end was cut by 3 bases, the J end by 5 bases, with 7 bases between. This CDR3 comprises 12 residues. CDR1 MDHEN and CDR2 SYDVKM come from the germline V gene. DNA for the CDR3: TGTGCCAGCAGTTTCTCAGGGACTGAAGCTTTCTTT. Translated, it gives CASSFSGTEAFF.

This chain uses TRBV14 with TRBJ2-1; TRBD2 matches at 11 bases. V dropped 3 bases and J dropped 4; count of bases not matched to a gene: 2. The CDR3 length is 15 residues. In germline, CDR1 is SGHDN, CDR2 FVKESK. CDR3: CASSQGLAAYNEQFF. The CDR3 DNA is TGTGCCAGCAGCCAGGGACTAGCGGCATACAATGAGCAGTTCTTC.

CDR3 sequence (DNA): TGTGCCAGCTCACCCCCCAGGGGCGCTGACACCGGGGAGCTGTTTTTT. This encodes CASSPPRGADTGELFF. The chain is built from TRBV18 and TRBJ2-2; D possibly corresponds to TRBD1 (6 bases). Per germline, CDR1 KGHSH and CDR2 LQKENI. The length of the CDR3 is 16 residues. V was pared by 3 bases and J by 3 bases, with 14 bases between.

The chain employs TRBV6-5 and TRBJ2-5; 9 bases map to TRBD2. Losses at the gene ends were 6 bases for V and 5 bases for J; bases not matched to a gene: 10. This CDR3 has 15 residues. Germline CDR1 MNHEY, CDR2 SVGAGI. The CDR3 DNA follows: TGTGCCAGCAGAGTTAGCGGGAGTGTCGTCGAGACCCAGTACTTC. It specifies CASRVSGSVVETQYF.